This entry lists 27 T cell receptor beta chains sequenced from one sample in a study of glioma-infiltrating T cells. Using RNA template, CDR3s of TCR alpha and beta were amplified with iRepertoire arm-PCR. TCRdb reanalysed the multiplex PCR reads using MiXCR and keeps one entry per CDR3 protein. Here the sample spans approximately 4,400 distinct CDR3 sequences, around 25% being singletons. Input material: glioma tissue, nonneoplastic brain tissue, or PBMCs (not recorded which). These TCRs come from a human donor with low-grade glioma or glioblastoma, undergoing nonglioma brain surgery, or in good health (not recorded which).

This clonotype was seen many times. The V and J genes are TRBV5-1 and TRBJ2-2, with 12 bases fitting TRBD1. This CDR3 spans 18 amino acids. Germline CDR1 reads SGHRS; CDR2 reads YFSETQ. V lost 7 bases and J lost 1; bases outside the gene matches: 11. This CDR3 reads CASHQGQGAAWNTGELFF. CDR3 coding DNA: TGCGCCAGCCACCAGGGACAGGGGGCCGCGTGGAACACCGGGGAGCTGTTTTTT. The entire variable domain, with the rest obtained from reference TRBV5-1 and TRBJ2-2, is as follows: KAGVTQTPRYLIKTRGQQVTLSCSPISGHRSVSWYQQTPGQGLQFLFEYFSETQRNKGNFPGRFSGRQFSNSRSEMNVSTLELGDSALYLCASHQGQGAAWNTGELFFGEGSRLTVL.

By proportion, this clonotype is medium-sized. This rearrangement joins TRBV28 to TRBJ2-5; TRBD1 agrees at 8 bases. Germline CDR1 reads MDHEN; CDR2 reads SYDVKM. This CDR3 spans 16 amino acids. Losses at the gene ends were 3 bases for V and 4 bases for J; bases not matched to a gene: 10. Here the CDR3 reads CASSFGGQGRGETQYF. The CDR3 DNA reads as TGTGCCAGCAGTTTTGGTGGACAGGGTAGAGGAGAGACCCAGTACTTC.

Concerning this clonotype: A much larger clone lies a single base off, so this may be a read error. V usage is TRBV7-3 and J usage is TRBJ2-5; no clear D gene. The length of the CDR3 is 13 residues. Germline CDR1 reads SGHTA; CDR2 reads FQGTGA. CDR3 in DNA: TGTGCCAGCAGTTTAGGGTTAGGAGAGACCCAGCACTTC. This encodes CASSLGLGETQHF.

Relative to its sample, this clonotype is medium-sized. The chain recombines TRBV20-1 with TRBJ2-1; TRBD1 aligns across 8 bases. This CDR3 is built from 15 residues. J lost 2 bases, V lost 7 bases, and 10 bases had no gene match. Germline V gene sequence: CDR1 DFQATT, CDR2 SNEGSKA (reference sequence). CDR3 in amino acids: CSVHGTGLPYNEQFF. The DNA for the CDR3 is TGCAGTGTCCATGGGACAGGCCTACCCTACAATGAGCAGTTCTTC.

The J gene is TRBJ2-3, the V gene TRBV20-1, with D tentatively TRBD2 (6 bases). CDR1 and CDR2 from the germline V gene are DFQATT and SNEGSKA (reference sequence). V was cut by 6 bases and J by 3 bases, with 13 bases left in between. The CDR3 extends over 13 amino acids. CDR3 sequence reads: CSAPGGRTDTQYF. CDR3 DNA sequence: TGCAGTGCACCCGGGGGAAGGACAGATACGCAGTATTTT.

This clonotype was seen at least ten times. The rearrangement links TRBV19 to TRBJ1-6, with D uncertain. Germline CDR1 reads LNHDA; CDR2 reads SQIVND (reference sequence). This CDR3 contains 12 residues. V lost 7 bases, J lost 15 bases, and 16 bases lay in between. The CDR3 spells CASTQRGLGLHF. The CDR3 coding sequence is TGTGCCAGTACCCAACGAGGACTGGGCCTCCACTTT. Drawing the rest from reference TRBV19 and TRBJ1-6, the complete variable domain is DGGITQSPKYLFRKEGQNVTLSCEQNLNHDAMYWYRQDPGQGLRLIYYSQIVNDFQKGDIAEGYSVSREKKESFPLTVTSAQKNPTAFYLCASTQRGLGLHFGNGTRLTVT.

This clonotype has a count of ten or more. The CDR3 is CASSSDSYYSNQPQHF. The CDR3 DNA follows: TGTGCCAGTAGTTCGGACAGCTACTATAGCAATCAGCCCCAGCATTTT. This sequence joins TRBV19 and TRBJ1-5; D is possibly TRBD1 (6 bases). Trimming stripped 5 bases from V and 0 bases from J, with 14 bases between. This CDR3 region has 16 residues. Germline V gene sequence: CDR1 LNHDA, CDR2 SQIVND (reference sequence).

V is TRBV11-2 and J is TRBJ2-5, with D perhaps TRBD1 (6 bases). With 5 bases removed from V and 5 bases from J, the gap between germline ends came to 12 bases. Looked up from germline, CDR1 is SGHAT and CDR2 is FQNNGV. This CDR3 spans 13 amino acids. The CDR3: CASSQTGLETQYF. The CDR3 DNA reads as TGTGCCAGCAGCCAAACAGGGTTGGAGACCCAGTACTTC.

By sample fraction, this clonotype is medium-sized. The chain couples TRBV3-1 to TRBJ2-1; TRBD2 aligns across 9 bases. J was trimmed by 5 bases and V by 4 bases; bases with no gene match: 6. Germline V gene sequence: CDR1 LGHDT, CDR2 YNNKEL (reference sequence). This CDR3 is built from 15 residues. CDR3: CASSRSGGINNEQFF. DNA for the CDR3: TGTGCCAGCAGCCGGAGCGGGGGGATTAACAATGAGCAGTTCTTC.

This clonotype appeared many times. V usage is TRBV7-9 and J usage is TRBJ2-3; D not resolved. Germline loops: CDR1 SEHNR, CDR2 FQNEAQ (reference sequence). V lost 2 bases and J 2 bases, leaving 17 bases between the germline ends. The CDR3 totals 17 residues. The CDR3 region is CASSLLSTSPYTDTQYF. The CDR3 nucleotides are TGTGCCAGCAGCTTACTCTCTACCAGCCCGTACACAGATACGCAGTATTTT. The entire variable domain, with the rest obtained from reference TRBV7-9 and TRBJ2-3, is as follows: DTGVSQNPRHKITKRGQNVTFRCDPISEHNRLYWYRQTLGQGPEFLTYFQNEAQLEKSRLLSDRFSAERPKGSFSTLEIQRTEQGDSAMYLCASSLLSTSPYTDTQYFGPGTRLTVL.

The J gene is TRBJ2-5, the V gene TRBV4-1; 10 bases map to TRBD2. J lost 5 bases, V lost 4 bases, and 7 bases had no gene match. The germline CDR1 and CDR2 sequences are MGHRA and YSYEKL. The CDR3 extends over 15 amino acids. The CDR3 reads CASSLPSGGLETQYF. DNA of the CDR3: TGCGCCAGCAGCCTACCTAGCGGGGGTTTGGAGACCCAGTACTTC.

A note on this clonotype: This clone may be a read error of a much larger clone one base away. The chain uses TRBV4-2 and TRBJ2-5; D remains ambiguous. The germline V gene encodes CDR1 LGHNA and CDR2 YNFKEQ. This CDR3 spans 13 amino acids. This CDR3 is CASSFGPQETKYF. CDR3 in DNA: TGTGCCAGCAGCTTCGGGCCACAAGAGACCAAGTACTTC.

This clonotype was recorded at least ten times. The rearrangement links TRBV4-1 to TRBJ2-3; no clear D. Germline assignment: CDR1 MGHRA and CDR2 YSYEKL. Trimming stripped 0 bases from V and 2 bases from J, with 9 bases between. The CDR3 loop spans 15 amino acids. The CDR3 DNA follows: TGCGCCAGCAGCCAAGAACGACTCCACACAGATACGCAGTATTTT. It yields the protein CASSQERLHTDTQYF.

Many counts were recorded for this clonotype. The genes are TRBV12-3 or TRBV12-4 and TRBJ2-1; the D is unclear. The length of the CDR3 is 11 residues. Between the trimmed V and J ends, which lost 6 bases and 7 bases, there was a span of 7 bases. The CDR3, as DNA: TGTGCCAGCAGCCCCTGGAATGAGCAGTTCTTC. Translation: CASSPWNEQFF.

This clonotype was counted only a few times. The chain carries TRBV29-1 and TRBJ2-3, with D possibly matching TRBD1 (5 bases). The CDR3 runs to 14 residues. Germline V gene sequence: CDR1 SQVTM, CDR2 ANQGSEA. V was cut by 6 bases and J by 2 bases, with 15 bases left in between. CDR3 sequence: CSVLSTEYTDTQYF. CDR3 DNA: TGCAGCGTCCTATCGACAGAGTACACAGATACGCAGTATTTT.

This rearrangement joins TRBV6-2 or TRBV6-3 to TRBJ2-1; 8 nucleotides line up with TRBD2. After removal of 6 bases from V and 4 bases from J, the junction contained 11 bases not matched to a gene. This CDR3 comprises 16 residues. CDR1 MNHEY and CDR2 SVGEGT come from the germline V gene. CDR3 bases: TGTGCCAGCAGCTTACTAGCGGAGGGCCTGTACAATGAGCAGTTCTTC. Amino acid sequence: CASSLLAEGLYNEQFF.

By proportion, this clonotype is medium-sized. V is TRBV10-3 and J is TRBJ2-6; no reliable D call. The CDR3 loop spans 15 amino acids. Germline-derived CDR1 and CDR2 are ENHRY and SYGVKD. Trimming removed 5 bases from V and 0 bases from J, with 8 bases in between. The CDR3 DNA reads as TGTGCCATCAGTTTAGCAGACTCTGGGGCCAACGTCCTGACTTTC. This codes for CAISLADSGANVLTF.

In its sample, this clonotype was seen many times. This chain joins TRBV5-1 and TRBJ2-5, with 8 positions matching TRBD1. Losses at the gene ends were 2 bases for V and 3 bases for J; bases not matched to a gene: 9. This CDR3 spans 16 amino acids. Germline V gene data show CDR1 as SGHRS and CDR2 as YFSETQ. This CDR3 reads CASSFDRGGLKETQYF. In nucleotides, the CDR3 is TGCGCCAGCAGCTTTGACAGGGGCGGTTTGAAAGAGACCCAGTACTTC.

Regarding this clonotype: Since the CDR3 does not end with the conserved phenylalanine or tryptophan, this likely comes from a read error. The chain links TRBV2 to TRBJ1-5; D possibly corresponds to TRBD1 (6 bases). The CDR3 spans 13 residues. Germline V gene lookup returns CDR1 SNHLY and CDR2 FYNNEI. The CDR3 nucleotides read TGTGCCGGCAGCACAGGGCTCAATCAGCCCCAGCATCTT. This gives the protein CAGSTGLNQPQHL.

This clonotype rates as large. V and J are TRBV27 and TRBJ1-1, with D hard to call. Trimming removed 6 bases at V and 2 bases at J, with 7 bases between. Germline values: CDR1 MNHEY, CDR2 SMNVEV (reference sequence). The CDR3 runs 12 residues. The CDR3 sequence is CASRKLNTEAFF. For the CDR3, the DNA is TGTGCCAGCAGAAAACTTAACACTGAAGCTTTCTTT.

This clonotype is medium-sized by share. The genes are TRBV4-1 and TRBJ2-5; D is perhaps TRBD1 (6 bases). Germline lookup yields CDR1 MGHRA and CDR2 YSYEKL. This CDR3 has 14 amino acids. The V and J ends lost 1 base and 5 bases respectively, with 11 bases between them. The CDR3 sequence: CASSQVTGWETQYF. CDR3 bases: TGCGCCAGCAGCCAAGTAACAGGGTGGGAGACCCAGTACTTC.

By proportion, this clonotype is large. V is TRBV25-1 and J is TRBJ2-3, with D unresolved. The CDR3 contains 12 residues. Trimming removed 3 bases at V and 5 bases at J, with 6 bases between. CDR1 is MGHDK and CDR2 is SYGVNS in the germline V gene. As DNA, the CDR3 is TGTGCCAGCAGTGACAACGGAGATACGCAGTATTTT. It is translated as CASSDNGDTQYF. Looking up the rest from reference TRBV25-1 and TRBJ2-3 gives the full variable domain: EADIYQTPRYLVIGTGKKITLECSQTMGHDKMYWYQQDPGMELHLIHYSYGVNSTEKGDLSSESTVSRIRTEHFPLTLESARPSHTSQYLCASSDNGDTQYFGPGTRLTVL.

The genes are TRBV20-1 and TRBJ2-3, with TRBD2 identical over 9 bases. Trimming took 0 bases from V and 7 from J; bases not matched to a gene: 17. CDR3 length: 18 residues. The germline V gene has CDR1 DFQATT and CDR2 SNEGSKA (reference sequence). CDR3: CSARDPLSGGGGSNTQYF. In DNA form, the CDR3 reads TGCAGTGCTAGAGATCCCCTTAGCGGGGGCGGGGGATCAAATACGCAGTATTTT.

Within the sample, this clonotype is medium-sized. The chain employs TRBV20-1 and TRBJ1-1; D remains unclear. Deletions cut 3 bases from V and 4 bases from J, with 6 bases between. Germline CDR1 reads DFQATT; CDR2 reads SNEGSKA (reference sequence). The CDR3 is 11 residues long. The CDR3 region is CSARYGTEAFF. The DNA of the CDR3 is TGCAGTGCTAGGTATGGCACTGAAGCTTTCTTT.

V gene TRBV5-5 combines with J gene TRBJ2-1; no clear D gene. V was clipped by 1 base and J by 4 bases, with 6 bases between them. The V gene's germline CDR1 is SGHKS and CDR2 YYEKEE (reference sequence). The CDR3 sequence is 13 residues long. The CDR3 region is CASSLQYYNEQFF. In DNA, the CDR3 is TGTGCCAGCAGCTTGCAGTATTACAATGAGCAGTTCTTC.

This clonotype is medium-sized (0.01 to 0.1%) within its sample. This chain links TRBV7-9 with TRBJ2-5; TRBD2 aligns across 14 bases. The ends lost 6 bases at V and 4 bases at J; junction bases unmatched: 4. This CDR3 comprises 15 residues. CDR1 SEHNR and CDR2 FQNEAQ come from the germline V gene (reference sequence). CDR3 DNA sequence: TGTGCCAGCAGTTCCGGGACTAGCGGGGGAGAGACCCAGTACTTC. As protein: CASSSGTSGGETQYF.

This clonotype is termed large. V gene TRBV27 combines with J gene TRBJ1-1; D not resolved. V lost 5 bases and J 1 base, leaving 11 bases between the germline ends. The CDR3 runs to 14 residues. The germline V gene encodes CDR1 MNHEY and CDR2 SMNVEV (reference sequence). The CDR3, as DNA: TGTGCCAGCAGTGGCATCCGGTCGAACACTGAAGCTTTCTTT. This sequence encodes CASSGIRSNTEAFF.